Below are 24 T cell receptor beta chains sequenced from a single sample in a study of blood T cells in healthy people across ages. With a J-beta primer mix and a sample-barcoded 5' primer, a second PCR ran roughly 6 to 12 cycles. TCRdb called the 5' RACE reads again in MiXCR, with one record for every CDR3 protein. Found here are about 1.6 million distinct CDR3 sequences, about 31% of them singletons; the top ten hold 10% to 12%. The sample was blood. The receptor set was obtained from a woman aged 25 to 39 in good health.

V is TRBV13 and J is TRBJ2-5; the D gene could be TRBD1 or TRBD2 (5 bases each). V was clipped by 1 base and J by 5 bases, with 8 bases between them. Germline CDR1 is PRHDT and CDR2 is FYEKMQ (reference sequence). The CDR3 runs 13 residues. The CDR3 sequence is CASSLVEGETQYF. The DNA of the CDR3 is TGTGCCAGCAGCTTAGTCGAGGGGGAGACCCAGTACTTC.

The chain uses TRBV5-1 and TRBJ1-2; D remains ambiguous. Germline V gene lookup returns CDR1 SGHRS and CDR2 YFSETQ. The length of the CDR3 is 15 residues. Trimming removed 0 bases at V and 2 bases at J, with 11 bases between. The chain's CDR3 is CASSLDTALNYGYTF. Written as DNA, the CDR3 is TGCGCCAGCAGCTTGGATACAGCCCTGAACTATGGCTACACCTTC.

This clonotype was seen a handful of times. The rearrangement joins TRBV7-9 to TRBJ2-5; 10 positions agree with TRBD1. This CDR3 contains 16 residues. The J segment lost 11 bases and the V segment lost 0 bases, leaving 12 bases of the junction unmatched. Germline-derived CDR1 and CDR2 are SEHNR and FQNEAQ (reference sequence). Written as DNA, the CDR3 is TGTGCCAGCAGCTTAGCGATCGGACAGGGGGTGGGTGAGCAGTACTTC. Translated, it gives CASSLAIGQGVGEQYF.

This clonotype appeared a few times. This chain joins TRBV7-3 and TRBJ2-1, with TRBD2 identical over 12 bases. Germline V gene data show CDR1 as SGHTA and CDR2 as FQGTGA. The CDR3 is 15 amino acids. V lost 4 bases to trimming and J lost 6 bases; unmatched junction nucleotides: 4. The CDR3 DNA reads TGTGCCAGCAGCTCGACTAGCGGGGGATCCAATGAGCAGTTCTTC. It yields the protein CASSSTSGGSNEQFF.

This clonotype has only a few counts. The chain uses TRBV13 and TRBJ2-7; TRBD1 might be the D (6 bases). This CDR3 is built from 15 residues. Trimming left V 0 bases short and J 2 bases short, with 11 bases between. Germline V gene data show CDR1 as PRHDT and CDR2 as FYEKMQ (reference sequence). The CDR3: CASSLGSDSPYEQYF. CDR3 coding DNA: TGTGCCAGCAGCTTAGGTTCGGACAGCCCCTACGAGCAGTACTTC.

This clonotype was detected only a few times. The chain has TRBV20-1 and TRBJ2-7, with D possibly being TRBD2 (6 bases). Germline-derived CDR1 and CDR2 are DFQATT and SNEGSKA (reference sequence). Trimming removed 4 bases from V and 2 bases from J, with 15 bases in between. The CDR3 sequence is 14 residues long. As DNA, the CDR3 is TGCAGTGCTACACGGGGGATTAGGACCTACGAGCAGTACTTC. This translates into CSATRGIRTYEQYF.

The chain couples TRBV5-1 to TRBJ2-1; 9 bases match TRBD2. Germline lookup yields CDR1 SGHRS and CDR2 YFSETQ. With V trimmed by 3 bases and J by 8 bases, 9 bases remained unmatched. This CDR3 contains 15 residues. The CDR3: CASSWVGLADYEQFF. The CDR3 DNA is TGCGCCAGCAGCTGGGTGGGACTAGCTGACTATGAGCAGTTCTTC.

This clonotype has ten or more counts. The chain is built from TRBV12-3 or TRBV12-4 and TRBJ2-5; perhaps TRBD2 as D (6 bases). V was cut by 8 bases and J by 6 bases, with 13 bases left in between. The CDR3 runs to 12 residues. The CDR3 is CASGTWGKTQYF. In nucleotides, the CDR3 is TGTGCCAGCGGGACTTGGGGGAAGACCCAGTACTTC.

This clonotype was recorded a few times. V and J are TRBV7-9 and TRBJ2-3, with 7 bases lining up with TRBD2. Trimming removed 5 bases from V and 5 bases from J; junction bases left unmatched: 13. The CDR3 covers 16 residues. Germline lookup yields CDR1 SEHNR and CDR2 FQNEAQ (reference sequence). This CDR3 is CASSPTRLAGVDTQYF. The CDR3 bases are TGTGCCAGCAGCCCAACCCGACTTGCGGGGGTAGATACGCAGTATTTT.

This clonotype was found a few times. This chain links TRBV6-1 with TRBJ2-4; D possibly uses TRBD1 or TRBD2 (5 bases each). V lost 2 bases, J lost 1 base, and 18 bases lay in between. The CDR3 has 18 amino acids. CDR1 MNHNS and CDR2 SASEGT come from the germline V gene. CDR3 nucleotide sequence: TGTGCCAGCAGTGAACCGGTGGGGGTAGGCGGGGCCAAAAACATTCAGTACTTC. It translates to CASSEPVGVGGAKNIQYF.

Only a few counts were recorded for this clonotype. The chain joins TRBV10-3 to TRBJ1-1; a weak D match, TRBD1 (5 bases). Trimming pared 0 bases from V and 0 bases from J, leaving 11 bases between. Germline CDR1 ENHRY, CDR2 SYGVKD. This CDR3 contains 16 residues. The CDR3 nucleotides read TGTGCCATCAGTGAGTCAAGGGGTTCGATGAACACTGAAGCTTTCTTT. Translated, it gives CAISESRGSMNTEAFF.

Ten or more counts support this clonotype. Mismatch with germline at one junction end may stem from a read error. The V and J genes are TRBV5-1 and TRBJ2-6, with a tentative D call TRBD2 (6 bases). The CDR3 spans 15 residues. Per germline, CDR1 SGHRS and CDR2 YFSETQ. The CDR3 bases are TGTGCCAGCAGCCCCGGAGGGACTGGGGCCAACGTCCTGACTTTC. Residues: CASSPGGTGANVLTF.

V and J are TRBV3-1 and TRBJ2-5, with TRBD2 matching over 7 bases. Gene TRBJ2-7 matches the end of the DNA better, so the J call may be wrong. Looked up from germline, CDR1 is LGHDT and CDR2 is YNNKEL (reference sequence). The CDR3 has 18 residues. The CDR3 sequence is CASSQEFKLAHGWDEQYF. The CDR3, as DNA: TGTGCCAGCAGCCAAGAGTTTAAACTAGCGCACGGATGGGACGAGCAGTACTTC.

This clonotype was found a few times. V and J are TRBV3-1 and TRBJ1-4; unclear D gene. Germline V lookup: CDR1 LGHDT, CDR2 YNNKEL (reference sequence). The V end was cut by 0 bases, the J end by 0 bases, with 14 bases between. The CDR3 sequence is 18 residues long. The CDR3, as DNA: TGTGCCAGCAGCCAAGAAGGACGGCTCCGGCCAACTAATGAAAAACTGTTTTTT. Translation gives CASSQEGRLRPTNEKLFF.

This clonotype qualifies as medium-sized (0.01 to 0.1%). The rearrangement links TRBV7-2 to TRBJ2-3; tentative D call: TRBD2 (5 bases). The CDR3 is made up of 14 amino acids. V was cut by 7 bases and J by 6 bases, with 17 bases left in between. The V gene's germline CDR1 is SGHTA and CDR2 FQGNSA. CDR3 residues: CASKSEADADTQYF. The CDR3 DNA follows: TGTGCCAGCAAATCAGAAGCGGACGCGGATACGCAGTATTTT.

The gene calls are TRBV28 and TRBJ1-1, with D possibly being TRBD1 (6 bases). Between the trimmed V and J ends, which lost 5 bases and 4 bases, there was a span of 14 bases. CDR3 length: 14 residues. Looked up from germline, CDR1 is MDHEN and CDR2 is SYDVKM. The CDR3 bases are TGTGCCAGCAGTCCACAGGGAAGGGGCACTGAAGCTTTCTTT. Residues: CASSPQGRGTEAFF.

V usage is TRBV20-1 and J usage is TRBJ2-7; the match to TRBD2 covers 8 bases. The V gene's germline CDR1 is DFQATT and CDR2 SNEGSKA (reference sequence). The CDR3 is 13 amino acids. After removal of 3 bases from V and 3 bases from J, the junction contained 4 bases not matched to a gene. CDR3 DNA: TGCAGTGCTAGCGGGGGGGATGTCTACGAGCAGTACTTC. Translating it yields CSASGGDVYEQYF.

CDR3 in amino acids: CSAINWGTEAFF. CDR3 in DNA: TGCAGTGCCATAAATTGGGGCACTGAAGCTTTCTTT. The J gene is TRBJ1-1, the V gene TRBV20-1; D is uncertain. V lost 6 bases to trimming and J lost 4 bases, with 12 bases between them. The CDR3 totals 12 residues. CDR1 and CDR2 from the germline V gene are DFQATT and SNEGSKA (reference sequence).

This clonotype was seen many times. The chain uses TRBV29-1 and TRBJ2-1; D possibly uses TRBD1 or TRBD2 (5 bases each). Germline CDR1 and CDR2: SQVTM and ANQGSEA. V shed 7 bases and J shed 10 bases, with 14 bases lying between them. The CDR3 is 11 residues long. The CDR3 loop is CSGSLGTEQFF. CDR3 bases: TGCAGCGGCAGCTTGGGGACGGAGCAGTTCTTC.

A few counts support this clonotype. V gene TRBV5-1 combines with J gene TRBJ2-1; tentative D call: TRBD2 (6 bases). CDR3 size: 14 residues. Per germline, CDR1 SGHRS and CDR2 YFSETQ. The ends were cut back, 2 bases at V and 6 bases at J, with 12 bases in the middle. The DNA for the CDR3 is TGCGCCAGCAGCTTTTCGCGGGACCTCAATGAGCAGTTCTTC. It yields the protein CASSFSRDLNEQFF.

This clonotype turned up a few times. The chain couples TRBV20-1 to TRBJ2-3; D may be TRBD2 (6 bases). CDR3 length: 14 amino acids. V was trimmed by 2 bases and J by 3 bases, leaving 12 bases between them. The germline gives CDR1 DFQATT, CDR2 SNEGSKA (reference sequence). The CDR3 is CSARRRDGTDTQYF. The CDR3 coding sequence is TGCAGTGCTAGACGGCGGGACGGTACAGATACGCAGTATTTT.

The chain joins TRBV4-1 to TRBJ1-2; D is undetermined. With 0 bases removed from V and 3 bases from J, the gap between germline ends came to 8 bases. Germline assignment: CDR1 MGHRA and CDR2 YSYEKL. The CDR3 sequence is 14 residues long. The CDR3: CASSQDVQDYGYTF. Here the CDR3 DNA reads TGCGCCAGCAGCCAAGACGTCCAAGACTATGGCTACACCTTC.

CDR3 region: CASSTAAVELFF. Written as DNA, the CDR3 is TGTGCCAGCAGTACAGCGGCTGTGGAGCTGTTTTTT. The chain carries TRBV4-2 and TRBJ2-2, with D perhaps matching TRBD2 (5 bases). Germline-derived CDR1 and CDR2 are LGHNA and YNFKEQ. The CDR3 is 12 amino acids. V lost 6 bases and J lost 10, with 12 bases in between.

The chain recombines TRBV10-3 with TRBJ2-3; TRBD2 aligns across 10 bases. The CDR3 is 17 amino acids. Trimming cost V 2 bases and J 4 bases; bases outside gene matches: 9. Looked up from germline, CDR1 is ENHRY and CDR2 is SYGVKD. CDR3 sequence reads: CAISERLAGESADTQYF. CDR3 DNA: TGTGCCATCAGTGAGCGTCTAGCGGGAGAATCCGCAGATACGCAGTATTTT.